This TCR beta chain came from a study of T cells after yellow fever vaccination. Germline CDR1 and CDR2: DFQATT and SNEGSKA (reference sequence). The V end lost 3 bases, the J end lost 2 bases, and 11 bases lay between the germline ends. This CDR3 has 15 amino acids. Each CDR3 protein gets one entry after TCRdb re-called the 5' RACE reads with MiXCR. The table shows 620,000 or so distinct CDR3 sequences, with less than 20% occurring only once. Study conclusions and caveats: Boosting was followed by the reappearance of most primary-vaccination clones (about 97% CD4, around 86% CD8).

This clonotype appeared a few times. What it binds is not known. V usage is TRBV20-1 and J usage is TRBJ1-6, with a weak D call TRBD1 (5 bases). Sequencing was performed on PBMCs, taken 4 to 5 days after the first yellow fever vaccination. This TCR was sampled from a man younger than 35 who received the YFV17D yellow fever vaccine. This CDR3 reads CSARGGGPYNSPLHF. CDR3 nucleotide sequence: TGCAGTGCTAGGGGGGGAGGACCCTATAATTCACCCCTCCACTTT.